This TCR beta chain was captured by sequencing in a study of early T cells in non-severe SARS-CoV-2 infection. Each CDR3 protein is one row after TCRdb ran MiXCR on the 5' RACE reads. The sample contains 80,000 to 95,000 distinct CDR3 sequences, around 12% of which appear only once. In regard to this clonotype: A much bigger clone sits one base away, suggesting this may be a read error.

The germline gives CDR1 SGHTA, CDR2 FQGTGA. The CDR3 runs to 15 residues. V usage is TRBV7-3 and J usage is TRBJ2-1; D might be TRBD2 (6 bases). The specimen sequenced was whole blood. This sequence originates from an adult who was a healthcare worker with PCR-confirmed SARS-CoV-2 infection or an uninfected control (not recorded which). In DNA form, the CDR3 reads TGTGTCAGCAGCGACGGGGGATACAACTACAATGAGCAGTTCTTC. The encoded protein is CVSSDGGYNYNEQFF.